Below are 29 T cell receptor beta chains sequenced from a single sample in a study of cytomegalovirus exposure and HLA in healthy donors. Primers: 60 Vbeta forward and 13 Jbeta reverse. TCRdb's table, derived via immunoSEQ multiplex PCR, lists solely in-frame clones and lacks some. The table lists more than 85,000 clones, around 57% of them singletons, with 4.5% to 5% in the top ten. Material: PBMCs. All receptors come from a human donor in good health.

The CDR3 sequence: CASSQDRGASGSYEQYF. The CDR3 DNA is TGCGCCAGCAGCCAAGATAGGGGGGCTAGCGGGTCCTACGAGCAGTACTTC. The chain is built from TRBV4-1 and TRBJ2-5; 8 nucleotides agree with TRBD2. The better agreement between TRBJ2-7 and the DNA end casts doubt on the J call. Germline V lookup: CDR1 MGHRA, CDR2 YSYEKL. The CDR3 covers 17 residues.

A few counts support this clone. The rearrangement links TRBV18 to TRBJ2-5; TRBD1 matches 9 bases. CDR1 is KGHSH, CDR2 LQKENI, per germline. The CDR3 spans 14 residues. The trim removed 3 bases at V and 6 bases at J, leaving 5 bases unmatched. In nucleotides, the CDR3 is TGTGCCAGCTCACCGACAGGGGGATCTAAGACCCAGTACTTC. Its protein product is CASSPTGGSKTQYF.

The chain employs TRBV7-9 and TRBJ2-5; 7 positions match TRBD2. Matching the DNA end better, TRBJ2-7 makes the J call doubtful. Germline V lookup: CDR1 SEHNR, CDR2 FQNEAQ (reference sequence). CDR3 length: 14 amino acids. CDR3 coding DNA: TGTGCCAGCAGCGCCGGGGTTAGCGGGTACGAGCAGTACTTC. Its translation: CASSAGVSGYEQYF.

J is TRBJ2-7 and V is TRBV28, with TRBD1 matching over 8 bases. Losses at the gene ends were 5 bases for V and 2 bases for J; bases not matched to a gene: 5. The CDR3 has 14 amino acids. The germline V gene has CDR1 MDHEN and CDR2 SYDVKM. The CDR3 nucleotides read TGTGCCAGCAGTCGCGACAGGGGTCCCTACGAGCAGTACTTC. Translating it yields CASSRDRGPYEQYF.

The CDR3 DNA is TGTGCCAGCAGTTACGGGGAGCTACAGCAGTACTTC. The encoded protein is CASSYGELQQYF. The J gene is TRBJ2-7, the V gene TRBV6-6, with D tentatively TRBD2 (5 bases). The CDR3 runs 12 residues. Trimming cost V 2 bases and J 8 bases, with 10 bases left between them. In germline, CDR1 is MNHNY, CDR2 SVGAGI (reference sequence).

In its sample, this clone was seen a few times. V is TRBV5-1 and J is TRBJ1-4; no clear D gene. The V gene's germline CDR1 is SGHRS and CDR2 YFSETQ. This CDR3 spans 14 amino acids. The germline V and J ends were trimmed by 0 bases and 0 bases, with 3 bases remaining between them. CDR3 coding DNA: TGCGCCAGCAGCTTGGACACAACTAATGAAAAACTGTTTTTT. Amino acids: CASSLDTTNEKLFF.

The chain's CDR3 is CASRQGAVAEAFF. The CDR3 region has the DNA TGTGCCAGCAGGCAGGGGGCGGTGGCTGAAGCTTTCTTT. The gene calls are TRBV6-1 and TRBJ1-1; TRBD1 matches at 8 bases. The germline V gene encodes CDR1 MNHNS and CDR2 SASEGT. Germline trimming cut 6 bases from V and 6 bases from J; bases unmatched to any gene: 6. This CDR3 spans 13 amino acids.

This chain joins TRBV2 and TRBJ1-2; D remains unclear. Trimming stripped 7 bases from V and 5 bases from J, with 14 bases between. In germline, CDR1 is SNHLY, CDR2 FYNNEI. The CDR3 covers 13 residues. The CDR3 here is CASTGERIYGYTF. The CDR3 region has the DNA TGTGCCAGCACCGGGGAAAGGATTTATGGCTACACCTTC.

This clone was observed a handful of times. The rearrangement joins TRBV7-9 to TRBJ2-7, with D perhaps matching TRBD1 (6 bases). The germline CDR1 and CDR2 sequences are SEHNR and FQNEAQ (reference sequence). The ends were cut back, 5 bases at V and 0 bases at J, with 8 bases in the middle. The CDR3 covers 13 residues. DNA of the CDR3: TGTGCCAGCAGCCGAGGGGGCTCCTACGAGCAGTACTTC. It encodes CASSRGGSYEQYF.

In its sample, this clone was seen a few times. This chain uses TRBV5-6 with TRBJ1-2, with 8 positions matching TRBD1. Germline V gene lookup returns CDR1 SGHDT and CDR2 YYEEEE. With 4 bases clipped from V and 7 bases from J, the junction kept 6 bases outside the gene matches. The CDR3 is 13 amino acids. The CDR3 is CASSRTGPIGYTF. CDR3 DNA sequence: TGTGCCAGCAGCCGGACAGGGCCGATTGGCTACACCTTC. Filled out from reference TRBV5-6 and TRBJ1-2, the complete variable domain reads DAGVTQSPTHLIKTRGQQVTLRCSPKSGHDTVSWYQQALGQGPQFIFQYYEEEERQRGNFPDRFSGHQFPNYSSELNVNALLLGDSALYLCASSRTGPIGYTFGSGTRLTVV.

Here the CDR3 reads CASSIRQQGLAKNIQYF. CDR3 nucleotide sequence: TGTGCCAGTAGTATCCGGCAGCAGGGACTAGCCAAAAACATTCAGTACTTC. The chain employs TRBV19 and TRBJ2-4; the D gene is possibly TRBD2 (6 bases). The germline V gene has CDR1 LNHDA and CDR2 SQIVND (reference sequence). This CDR3 is 17 amino acids long. The ends were cut back, 3 bases at V and 0 bases at J, with 15 bases in the middle.

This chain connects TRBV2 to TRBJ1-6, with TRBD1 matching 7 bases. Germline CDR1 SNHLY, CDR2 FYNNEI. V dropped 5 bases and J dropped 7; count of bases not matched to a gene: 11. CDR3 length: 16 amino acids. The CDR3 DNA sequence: TGTGCCAGCAGTCCCCACCCCCCGGGACAGAATTCACCCCTCCACTTT. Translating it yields CASSPHPPGQNSPLHF.

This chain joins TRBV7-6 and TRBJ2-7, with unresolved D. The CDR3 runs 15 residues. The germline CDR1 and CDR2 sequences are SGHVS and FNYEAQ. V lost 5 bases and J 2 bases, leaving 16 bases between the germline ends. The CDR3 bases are TGTGCCAGCAGCGAACGTATAGATTCCGCCTACGAGCAGTACTTC. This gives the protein CASSERIDSAYEQYF.

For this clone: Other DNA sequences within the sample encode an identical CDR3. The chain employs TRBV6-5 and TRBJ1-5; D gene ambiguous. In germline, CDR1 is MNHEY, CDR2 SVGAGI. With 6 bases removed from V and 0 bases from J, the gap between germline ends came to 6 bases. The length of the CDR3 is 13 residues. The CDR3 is CASSRDSNQPQHF. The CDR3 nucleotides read TGTGCCAGCAGCCGCGATAGCAATCAGCCCCAGCATTTT.

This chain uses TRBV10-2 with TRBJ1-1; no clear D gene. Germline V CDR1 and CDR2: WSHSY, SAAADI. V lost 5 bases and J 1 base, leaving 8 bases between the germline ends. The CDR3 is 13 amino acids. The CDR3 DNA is TGCGCCAGCAGTCAGAGGGAGAACACTGAAGCTTTCTTT. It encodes CASSQRENTEAFF.

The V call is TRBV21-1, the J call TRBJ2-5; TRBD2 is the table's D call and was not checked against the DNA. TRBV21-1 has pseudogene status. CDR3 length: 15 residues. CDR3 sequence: CASSKALAGEETQYF. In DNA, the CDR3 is TGTGCCAGCAGCAAAGCCCTAGCGGGAGAGGAGACCCAGTACTTC.

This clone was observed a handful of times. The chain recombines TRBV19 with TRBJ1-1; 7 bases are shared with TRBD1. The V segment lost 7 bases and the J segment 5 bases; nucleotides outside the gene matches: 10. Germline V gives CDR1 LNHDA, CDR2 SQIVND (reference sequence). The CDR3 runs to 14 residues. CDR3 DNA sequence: TGTGCCAGTATCAAACAGGGGAGGCAAACTGAAGCTTTCTTT. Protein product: CASIKQGRQTEAFF.

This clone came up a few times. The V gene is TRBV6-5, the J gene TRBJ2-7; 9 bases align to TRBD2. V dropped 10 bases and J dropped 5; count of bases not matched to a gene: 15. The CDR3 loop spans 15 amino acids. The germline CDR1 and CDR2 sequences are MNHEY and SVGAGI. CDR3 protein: CATRGDLAGRNEQYF. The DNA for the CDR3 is TGTGCCACCAGGGGGGATCTAGCGGGAAGAAACGAGCAGTACTTC.

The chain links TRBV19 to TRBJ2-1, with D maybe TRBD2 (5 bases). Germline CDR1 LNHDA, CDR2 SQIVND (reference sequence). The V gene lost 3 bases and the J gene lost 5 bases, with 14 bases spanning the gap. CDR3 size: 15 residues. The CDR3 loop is CASSMDSPLNNEQFF. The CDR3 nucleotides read TGTGCCAGTAGTATGGACTCGCCCCTCAACAATGAGCAGTTCTTC.

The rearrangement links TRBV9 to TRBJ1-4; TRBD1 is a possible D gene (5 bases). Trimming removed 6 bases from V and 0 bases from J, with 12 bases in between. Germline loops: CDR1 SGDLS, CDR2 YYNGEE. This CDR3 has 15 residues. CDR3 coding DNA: TGTGCCAGCACCCCCGGGGGTTCAACTAATGAAAAACTGTTTTTT. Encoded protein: CASTPGGSTNEKLFF.

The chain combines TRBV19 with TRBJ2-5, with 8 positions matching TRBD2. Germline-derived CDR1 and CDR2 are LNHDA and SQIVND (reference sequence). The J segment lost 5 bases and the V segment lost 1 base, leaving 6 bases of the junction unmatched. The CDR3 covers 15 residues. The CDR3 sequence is CASSIVGSGIETQYF. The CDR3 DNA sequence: TGTGCCAGTAGTATAGTCGGTAGCGGGATTGAGACCCAGTACTTC. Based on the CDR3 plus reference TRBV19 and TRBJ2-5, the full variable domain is DGGITQSPKYLFRKEGQNVTLSCEQNLNHDAMYWYRQDPGQGLRLIYYSQIVNDFQKGDIAEGYSVSREKKESFPLTVTSAQKNPTAFYLCASSIVGSGIETQYFGPGTRLLVL.

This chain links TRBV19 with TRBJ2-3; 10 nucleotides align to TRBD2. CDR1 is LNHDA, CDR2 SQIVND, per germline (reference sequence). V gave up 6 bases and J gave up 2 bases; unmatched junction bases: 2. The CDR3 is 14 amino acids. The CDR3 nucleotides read TGTGCCAGTAGGACTAGCGGGTACACAGATACGCAGTATTTT. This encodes CASRTSGYTDTQYF.

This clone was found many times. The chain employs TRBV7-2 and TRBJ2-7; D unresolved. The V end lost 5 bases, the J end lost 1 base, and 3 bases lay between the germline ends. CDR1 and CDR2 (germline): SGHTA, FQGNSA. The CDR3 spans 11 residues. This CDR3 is CASSPSYEQYF. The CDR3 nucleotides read TGTGCCAGCAGCCCTTCCTACGAGCAGTACTTC.

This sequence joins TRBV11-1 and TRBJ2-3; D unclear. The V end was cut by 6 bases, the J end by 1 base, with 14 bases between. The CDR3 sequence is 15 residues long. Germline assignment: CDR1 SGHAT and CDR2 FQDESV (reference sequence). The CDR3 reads CASSRRADGTDTQYF. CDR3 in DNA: TGTGCCAGCAGTCGGAGAGCAGACGGCACAGATACGCAGTATTTT.

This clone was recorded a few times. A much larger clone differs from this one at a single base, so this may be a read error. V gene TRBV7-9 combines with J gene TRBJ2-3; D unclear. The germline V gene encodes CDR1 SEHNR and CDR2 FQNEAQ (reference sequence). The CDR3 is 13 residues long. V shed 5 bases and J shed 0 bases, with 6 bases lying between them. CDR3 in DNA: TGTGCCAGCAGCGTACAGAGCACAGATACGCAGTATTTT. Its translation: CASSVQSTDTQYF.

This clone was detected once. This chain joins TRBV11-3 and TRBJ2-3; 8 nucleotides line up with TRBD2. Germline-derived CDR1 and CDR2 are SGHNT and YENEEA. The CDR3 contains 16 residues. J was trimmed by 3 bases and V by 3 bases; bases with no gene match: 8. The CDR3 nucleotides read TGTGCCAGCAGCTTGAGTAGCGGGGAAGGGACAGATACGCAGTATTTT. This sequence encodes CASSLSSGEGTDTQYF.

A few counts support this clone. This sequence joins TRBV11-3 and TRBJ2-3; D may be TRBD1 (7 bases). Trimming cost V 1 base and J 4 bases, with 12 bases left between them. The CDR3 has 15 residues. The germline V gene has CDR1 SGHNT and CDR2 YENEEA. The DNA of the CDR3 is TGTGCCAGCAGCTTAGGCGACAGGGAGGCAGATACGCAGTATTTT. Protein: CASSLGDREADTQYF.

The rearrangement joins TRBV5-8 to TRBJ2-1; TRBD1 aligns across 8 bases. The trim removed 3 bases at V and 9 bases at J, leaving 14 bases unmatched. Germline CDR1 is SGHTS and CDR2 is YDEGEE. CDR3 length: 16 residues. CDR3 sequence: CASSSPTGEHSSEQFF. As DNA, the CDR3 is TGTGCCAGCAGCTCACCGACAGGGGAGCATTCGTCTGAGCAGTTCTTC.

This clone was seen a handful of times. CDR3 coding DNA: TGTGCCAGCAGCTTCGGGCAGGGGGCAGGTTCACCCCTCCACTTT. As protein: CASSFGQGAGSPLHF. The rearrangement links TRBV5-4 to TRBJ1-6, with 8 bases identical to TRBD1. Unmatched junction bases numbered 7, after V lost 2 bases and J lost 9 bases. Germline CDR1 reads SGHNT; CDR2 reads YYREEE (reference sequence). The CDR3 covers 15 residues.